Each of the 20 T cell receptor beta chains below was sequenced from the same sample in a study of shared clonotypes between healthy human individuals. Generated by immunoSEQ multiplex PCR, the TCRdb table keeps only in-frame clones and is missing some. Altogether approximately 2.5 million clones are present, under 95% being singletons, with the ten largest covering 0.35% to 0.45%. Sequenced: naive CD4+ T cells from PBMCs. Specified subset: CD45RA+ positively selected. The receptors shown here come from a man aged 18 to 35 in good health. Some clones in this sample may be carry-over from other donors' samples.

This clone has more than one count but fewer than ten. The rearrangement uses TRBV9 and TRBJ1-4; unclear D gene. This CDR3 is 14 amino acids long. Trimming took 3 bases from V and 7 from J, leaving 13 bases between them. Per germline, CDR1 SGDLS and CDR2 YYNGEE. CDR3 bases: TGTGCCAGCAGCGCCTCCTCAGGAAGTGAAAAACTGTTTTTT. It is translated as CASSASSGSEKLFF.

The gene calls are TRBV7-3 and TRBJ1-2, with D uncertain. Per the germline V gene, CDR1 is SGHTA and CDR2 is FQGTGA. This CDR3 region has 15 residues. V lost 2 bases and J 9 bases, leaving 19 bases between the germline ends. The CDR3, as DNA: TGTGCCAGCAGCTTAGCACGTCACGATGTAGAGAGCTACACCTTC. Translating gives CASSLARHDVESYTF.

This clone appeared once. DNA of the CDR3: TGCAGCGTTGGGAGGGGAAGCTCCTACAATGAGCAGTTCTTC. The encoded protein is CSVGRGSSYNEQFF. The chain couples TRBV29-1 to TRBJ2-1, with D maybe TRBD2 (6 bases). CDR3 size: 14 residues. Germline loops: CDR1 SQVTM, CDR2 ANQGSEA. V gave up 4 bases and J gave up 0 bases, with 10 bases separating them.

The chain joins TRBV7-2 to TRBJ2-7; tentative D call: TRBD1 (5 bases). Germline V lookup: CDR1 SGHTA, CDR2 FQGNSA. This CDR3 spans 14 amino acids. With 2 bases removed from V and 1 base from J, the gap between germline ends came to 9 bases. The CDR3 bases are TGTGCCAGCAGCTTAACCAGGGATTCCTACGAGCAGTACTTC. Protein product: CASSLTRDSYEQYF.

This rearrangement joins TRBV5-1 to TRBJ2-5; no definite D call. CDR1 SGHRS and CDR2 YFSETQ come from the germline V gene. V was clipped by 0 bases and J by 2 bases, with 11 bases between them. The CDR3 is 15 amino acids. CDR3 protein: CASSLALAKQETQYF. CDR3 nucleotide sequence: TGCGCCAGCAGCTTGGCCTTGGCAAAACAAGAGACCCAGTACTTC.

The chain is built from TRBV7-2 and TRBJ1-2; D is possibly TRBD1 (5 bases). This CDR3 contains 17 residues. Germline V gene data show CDR1 as SGHTA and CDR2 as FQGNSA. The V and J ends lost 5 bases and 6 bases respectively, with 25 bases between them. CDR3 in amino acids: CASSTQATANGRDGYTF. As DNA, the CDR3 is TGTGCCAGCAGCACACAGGCCACAGCGAATGGTCGTGATGGCTACACCTTC.

This chain joins TRBV6-1 and TRBJ2-1; TRBD1 agrees at 10 bases. Germline assignment: CDR1 MNHNS and CDR2 SASEGT. V shed 3 bases and J 5 bases; nucleotides not matched to a gene: 4. CDR3 length: 15 residues. CDR3 sequence reads: CASSEPGQGHNEQFF. In nucleotides, the CDR3 is TGTGCCAGCAGTGAGCCGGGACAGGGGCACAATGAGCAGTTCTTC.

This clone has only one observation. This chain uses TRBV7-3 with TRBJ2-7, with TRBD2 matching 9 bases. CDR1 and CDR2 (germline): SGHTA, FQGTGA. Trimming at V came to 5 bases and at J to 7 bases, leaving 6 bases not matched to a gene. CDR3 size: 13 residues. CDR3 loop: CASSTSSGIEQYF. The CDR3 nucleotides are TGTGCCAGCAGCACATCTAGCGGGATTGAGCAGTACTTC.

V usage is TRBV2 and J usage is TRBJ2-1, with D maybe TRBD2 (5 bases). CDR1 is SNHLY and CDR2 is FYNNEI in the germline V gene. Trimming removed 3 bases at V and 10 bases at J, with 19 bases between. The CDR3 consists of 15 residues. The DNA for the CDR3 is TGTGCCAGCAGTGACGGGCGGGCCCCCTTGGGGGAGCAGTTCTTC. Protein: CASSDGRAPLGEQFF.

The CDR3: CASSIAGGGGYEQYF. CDR3 bases: TGTGCCAGTAGTATAGCCGGCGGGGGCGGCTACGAGCAGTACTTC. The V and J genes are TRBV19 and TRBJ2-7; D may be TRBD2 (7 bases). CDR1 and CDR2 (germline): LNHDA, SQIVND (reference sequence). V was trimmed by 1 base and J by 3 bases, leaving 13 bases between them. This CDR3 spans 15 amino acids.

The gene calls are TRBV2 and TRBJ1-1, with 8 bases that match TRBD1. Germline CDR1 SNHLY, CDR2 FYNNEI. This CDR3 contains 15 residues. With V trimmed by 1 base and J by 5 bases, 6 bases remained unmatched. The CDR3 nucleotides are TGTGCCAGCAGTGAAGTAGGGACAGGTGGGACTGAAGCTTTCTTT. Translating it yields CASSEVGTGGTEAFF.

The chain links TRBV4-1 to TRBJ2-7; D uncertain. Germline V gene lookup returns CDR1 MGHRA and CDR2 YSYEKL. This CDR3 contains 14 residues. Trimming left V 1 base short and J 5 bases short, with 12 bases between. The CDR3 DNA sequence: TGCGCCAGCAGCCAAGGCGGCACAGCCAACGAGCAGTACTTC. It encodes CASSQGGTANEQYF.

The chain links TRBV11-3 to TRBJ2-7, with 10 bases aligning to TRBD1. Germline loops: CDR1 SGHNT, CDR2 YENEEA. The CDR3 runs 16 residues. Losses at the gene ends were 3 bases for V and 3 bases for J; bases not matched to a gene: 8. The CDR3 loop reads CASSFSSGTGDYEQYF. In DNA, the CDR3 is TGTGCCAGCAGCTTCTCCTCAGGGACAGGGGACTACGAGCAGTACTTC.

As to this clone: The identical CDR3 is also encoded by other nucleotide sequences in the sample. This sequence joins TRBV7-8 and TRBJ2-3; 11 bases map to TRBD2. There are 15 residues in the CDR3. Germline V gives CDR1 SGHVS, CDR2 FQNEAQ. Trimming removed 2 bases from V and 4 bases from J; junction bases left unmatched: 2. The CDR3: CASSLLAGGSDTQYF. CDR3 DNA sequence: TGTGCCAGCAGCTTACTAGCGGGAGGATCAGATACGCAGTATTTT.

The chain carries TRBV7-2 and TRBJ1-1; D perhaps matches TRBD1 (5 bases). Trimming removed 5 bases from V and 11 bases from J, with 21 bases in between. The V gene's germline CDR1 is SGHTA and CDR2 FQGNSA. CDR3 length: 14 residues. The CDR3 sequence: CASSPRGGGWEAFF. The CDR3 region has the DNA TGTGCCAGCAGCCCCCGAGGTGGGGGATGGGAGGCTTTCTTT.

The chain links TRBV7-9 to TRBJ1-5; weak D call: TRBD1 (5 bases). Trimming took 3 bases from V and 1 from J, leaving 16 bases between them. Germline CDR1 reads SEHNR; CDR2 reads FQNEAQ (reference sequence). The CDR3 totals 17 residues. The CDR3 DNA is TGTGCCAGCAGCTTTTCACCAGGGAAAGGAAGCAATCAGCCCCAGCATTTT. Translated, it gives CASSFSPGKGSNQPQHF.

Concerning this clone: Within the sample, other DNA sequences also encode this same CDR3. The V gene is TRBV5-4, the J gene TRBJ2-5; 12 nucleotides line up with TRBD2. Germline assignment: CDR1 SGHNT and CDR2 YYREEE (reference sequence). V lost 2 bases, J lost 4 bases, and 3 bases stayed unmatched. The CDR3 runs 15 residues. DNA for the CDR3: TGTGCCAGCAGCTTTCCGGGACTAGCGGGAGAGACCCAGTACTTC. This gives the protein CASSFPGLAGETQYF. Using reference TRBV5-4 and TRBJ2-5 for the parts outside the CDR3, the full variable domain is ETGVTQSPTHLIKTRGQQVTLRCSSQSGHNTVSWYQQALGQGPQFIFQYYREEENGRGNFPPRFSGLQFPNYSSELNVNALELDDSALYLCASSFPGLAGETQYFGPGTRLLVL.

This clone was counted once. This chain's CDR3 is CASSLQGGGTDTQYF. In DNA, the CDR3 is TGTGCCAGCAGCCTACAGGGCGGGGGAACAGATACGCAGTATTTT. The rearrangement joins TRBV6-4 to TRBJ2-3; D may be TRBD2 (7 bases). The V gene's germline CDR1 is MRHNA and CDR2 SNTAGT. The CDR3 runs 15 residues. Trimming removed 6 bases from V and 3 bases from J, with 16 bases in between.

This chain links TRBV4-1 with TRBJ2-3; 8 bases are a match to TRBD2. The CDR3 extends over 17 amino acids. V lost 3 bases, J lost 5 bases, and 13 bases stayed unmatched. The germline gives CDR1 MGHRA, CDR2 YSYEKL. In DNA, the CDR3 is TGCGCCAGCAGCCAGGGGGTAGCGGGAATTCTAGGAGATACGCAGTATTTT. Translation gives CASSQGVAGILGDTQYF.

This sequence joins TRBV11-3 and TRBJ2-2; 7 nucleotides line up with TRBD1. The V and J ends lost 0 bases and 3 bases, in that order; junction bases with no gene match: 13. The germline CDR1 and CDR2 sequences are SGHNT and YENEEA. The CDR3 has 19 residues. The CDR3 bases are TGTGCCAGCAGCTTAGATCTGCAAGGGGGCCTCACGGACACCGGGGAGCTGTTTTTT. Its protein is CASSLDLQGGLTDTGELFF.